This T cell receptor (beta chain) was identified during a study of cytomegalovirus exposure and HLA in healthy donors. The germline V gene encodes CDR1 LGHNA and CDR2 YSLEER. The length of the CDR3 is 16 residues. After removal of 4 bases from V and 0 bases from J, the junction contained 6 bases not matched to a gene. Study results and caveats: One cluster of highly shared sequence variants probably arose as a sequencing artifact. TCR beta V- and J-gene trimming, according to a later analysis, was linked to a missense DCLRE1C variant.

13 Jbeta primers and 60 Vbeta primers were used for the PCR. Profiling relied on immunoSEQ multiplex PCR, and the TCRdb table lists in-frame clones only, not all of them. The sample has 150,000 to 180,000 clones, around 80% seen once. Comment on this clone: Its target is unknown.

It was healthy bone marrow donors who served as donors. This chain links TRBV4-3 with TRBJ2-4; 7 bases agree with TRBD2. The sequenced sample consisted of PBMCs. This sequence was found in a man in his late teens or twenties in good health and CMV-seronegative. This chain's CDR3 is CASSRRGEGAKNIQYF. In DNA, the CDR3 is TGCGCCAGCAGCCGTCGAGGGGAGGGAGCCAAAAACATTCAGTACTTC.